The clone carrying this T cell receptor (beta chain) has only a few counts. CDR3 length: 12 amino acids. The germline V gene encodes CDR1 DFQATT and CDR2 SNEGSKA (reference sequence). Trimming shortened V by 5 bases and J by 9 bases, and 14 bases separated the two germline ends. The data were obtained in a study of T-cell reconstitution after alpha-beta-depleted transplantation in children. For TCRbeta, the library was prepared with unique molecular identifiers. TCRdb re-derived calls from the PCR reads in MiXCR, one entry per CDR3 protein. The table records about 580,000 distinct CDR3 sequences, roughly a quarter of them present only once.

The chain couples TRBV20-1 to TRBJ2-1, with a tentative D call TRBD2 (6 bases). The material sequenced was PBMCs, taken before TCRalphabeta/CD19-depleted stem cell transplant. The receptor comes from a boy less than two years old with Wiskott-Aldrich syndrome, due to receive a stem cell transplant. In nucleotides, the CDR3 is TGCAGTGCTCACGGGAGTTTTTTTGAGCAGTTCTTC. Amino acid sequence: CSAHGSFFEQFF.